This TCR beta chain was recorded in a study of cytomegalovirus exposure and HLA in healthy donors. Points from the study as a whole: In a later analysis, 16,951 TCR beta sequences were associated with HLA alleles at 0.05 false discovery rate. Sequencing depth roughly uniform across donors was assumed in presence/absence analyses.

Per germline, CDR1 SGHTA and CDR2 FQGNSA. With 5 bases clipped from V and 9 bases from J, the junction kept 4 bases outside the gene matches. There are 13 residues in the CDR3. On this clone itself: What it binds is unknown.

PCR used 60 Vbeta primers and 13 Jbeta primers. The method was immunoSEQ multiplex PCR; TCRdb's version includes in-frame clones alone and lacks a portion of them. The sample contains some 140,000 clones, about four fifths of which appear only once. Donors consisted of healthy bone marrow donors. Sequencing used PBMCs. The genes are TRBV7-2 and TRBJ2-1; 10 bases fit TRBD2. The TCR originated in a man aged 25 to 45 in good health. CDR3 sequence reads: CASSTGLAVEQFF. As DNA, the CDR3 is TGTGCCAGCAGCACCGGACTAGCGGTTGAGCAGTTCTTC.